This entry features one TCR beta chain sequence. What it binds is not known. These data are taken from a study of shared clonotypes between healthy human individuals. Memory CD4+ cells were the fraction left after CD45RA+ naive selection. Broader study findings: Only blood was sampled, and tissue TCR repertoires likely differ from blood ones. It was observed that roughly 5.4% of naive CD4 clonotypes were shared across several donors.

Germline CDR1 is MNHEY and CDR2 is SMNVEV (reference sequence). The CDR3 runs 17 residues. The J segment lost 0 bases and the V segment lost 7 bases, leaving 3 bases of the junction unmatched. Roughly 200 ng DNA, 30,000 to 35,000 T cell genomes, went into each sorted-subset replicate PCR. The table came from immunoSEQ multiplex PCR; TCRdb's copy has only in-frame clones and leaves some out. The sample lists some 2 million clones; 85% to 95% were seen once. The V call is TRBV27, the J call TRBJ2-6, with TRBD2 matching over 13 bases. The sample was naive CD4+ T cells sorted from blood. Noted subset: CD45RA+ positively selected. The source of this sequence is a man between 18 and 29 years old in good health. The chain's CDR3 is CASIGLAGASGANVLTF. DNA for the CDR3: TGTGCCAGCATCGGACTAGCGGGGGCCTCTGGGGCCAACGTCCTGACTTTC.